The 26 T cell receptor beta chains below come from one sample, sequenced in a study of blood T cell repertoires in COVID-19. Clones were sequenced by immunoSEQ multiplex PCR, and TCRdb holds only the in-frame ones, with some missing. The table includes about 180,000 clones, roughly four fifths detected once. The sample comprised peripheral blood. The receptors come from a human donor in a cohort sampled during active COVID-19.

The chain uses TRBV3-1 (or the pseudogene TRBV3-2) and TRBJ1-2, with D unresolved. The V end was cut by 1 base, the J end by 11 bases, with 11 bases between. Germline V CDR1 and CDR2: LGHDT, YNNKEL (reference sequence). The CDR3 loop spans 12 amino acids. The CDR3 here is CASSQAYSSYTF. CDR3 coding DNA: TGTGCCAGCAGCCAAGCGTACAGCAGTTACACCTTC.

V gene TRBV27 combines with J gene TRBJ2-3; 7 nucleotides match TRBD2. This CDR3 spans 16 amino acids. J gave up 4 bases and V 2 bases, and 9 bases lay outside the gene matches. Germline V CDR1 and CDR2: MNHEY, SMNVEV (reference sequence). Here the CDR3 reads CASSLRVAGSSDTQYF. CDR3 in DNA: TGTGCCAGCAGTTTAAGGGTAGCGGGCTCCTCAGATACGCAGTATTTT.

This clone was seen just once. The J gene is TRBJ2-3, the V gene TRBV28, with TRBD1 identical over 8 bases. The CDR3 runs to 17 residues. J was trimmed by 2 bases and V by 3 bases; bases with no gene match: 10. Germline V CDR1 and CDR2: MDHEN, SYDVKM. The DNA of the CDR3 is TGTGCCAGCAGTTTTTCGGACAGGGTTTCAGTCACAGATACGCAGTATTTT. It translates to CASSFSDRVSVTDTQYF.

The chain carries TRBV11-3 and TRBJ2-7; TRBD1 matches 7 bases. Germline V lookup: CDR1 SGHNT, CDR2 YENEEA. The CDR3 extends over 15 amino acids. V lost 2 bases, J lost 2 bases, and 6 bases stayed unmatched. The CDR3 nucleotides are TGTGCCAGCAGCTTAACCCCAACAGGGGCCTACGAGCAGTACTTC. Encoded protein: CASSLTPTGAYEQYF. Complete variable domain (other parts from reference TRBV11-3 and TRBJ2-7): EAGVVQSPRYKIIEKKQPVAFWCNPISGHNTLYWYLQNLGQGPELLIRYENEEAVDDSQLPKDRFSAERLKGVDSTLKIQPAELGDSAVYLCASSLTPTGAYEQYFGPGTRLTVT.

The V gene is TRBV5-1, the J gene TRBJ2-7, with 7 nucleotides matching TRBD1. The CDR3 is made up of 13 amino acids. Germline V CDR1 and CDR2: SGHRS, YFSETQ. After removal of 4 bases from V and 5 bases from J, the junction contained 6 bases not matched to a gene. CDR3 amino acids: CASSVTGVNEQYF. The DNA of the CDR3 is TGCGCCAGCAGCGTAACAGGGGTCAACGAGCAGTACTTC.

This chain connects TRBV7-9 to TRBJ1-1, with D hard to call. CDR3 length equals 12 residues. CDR1 SEHNR and CDR2 FQNEAQ come from the germline V gene (reference sequence). The germline V and J ends were trimmed by 5 bases and 5 bases, with 9 bases remaining between them. In DNA, the CDR3 is TGTGCCAGCAGCGGTGGGAGGACTGAAGCTTTCTTT. Protein: CASSGGRTEAFF.

This clone was seen only a few times. The chain links TRBV10-1 to TRBJ2-5; D is unresolved. V was clipped by 0 bases and J by 4 bases, with 3 bases between them. The CDR3 loop spans 12 amino acids. CDR1 is WNHNN, CDR2 SYGVQD, per germline (reference sequence). CDR3 in DNA: TGCGCCAGCAGTGAGTCCGGAGAGACCCAGTACTTC. Translating it yields CASSESGETQYF.

V is TRBV20-1 and J is TRBJ2-7, with TRBD1 as a possible D gene (6 bases). Germline CDR1 DFQATT, CDR2 SNEGSKA (reference sequence). This CDR3 has 13 amino acids. Trimming shortened V by 3 bases and J by 2 bases, and 11 bases separated the two germline ends. DNA for the CDR3: TGCAGTGCTAGTGGACAGTTTACCTACGAGCAGTACTTC. It specifies CSASGQFTYEQYF.

V is TRBV7-9 and J is TRBJ1-1; TRBD1 matches at 7 bases. CDR1 SEHNR and CDR2 FQNEAQ come from the germline V gene (reference sequence). J gave up 1 base and V 4 bases, and 6 bases lay outside the gene matches. This CDR3 has 15 residues. The CDR3 region is CASSWEGTENTEAFF. CDR3 DNA sequence: TGTGCCAGCAGCTGGGAAGGGACAGAGAACACTGAAGCTTTCTTT.

This clone was seen only once. V usage is TRBV18 and J usage is TRBJ2-7; 8 bases agree with TRBD1. This CDR3 is built from 15 residues. The germline gives CDR1 KGHSH, CDR2 LQKENI. V gave up 6 bases and J gave up 0 bases; unmatched junction bases: 7. CDR3 in amino acids: CASSRDRSISYEQYF. CDR3 nucleotide sequence: TGTGCCAGCTCGCGGGACAGGAGTATCTCCTACGAGCAGTACTTC.

CDR3: CASSLSPLGGGELFF. The CDR3 nucleotides read TGCGCCAGCAGCTTAAGCCCCCTAGGTGGCGGGGAGCTGTTTTTT. The genes are TRBV5-1 and TRBJ2-2, with D hard to call. Trimming removed 2 bases from V and 7 bases from J, with 15 bases in between. Per germline, CDR1 SGHRS and CDR2 YFSETQ. This CDR3 has 15 residues.

This chain links TRBV6-1 with TRBJ1-5, with D perhaps TRBD1 (6 bases). The CDR3 runs 15 residues. The V end was cut by 2 bases, the J end by 6 bases, with 14 bases between. Germline V CDR1 and CDR2: MNHNS, SASEGT. This chain's CDR3 is CASSEWGQGSQPQHF. CDR3 DNA: TGTGCCAGCAGTGAATGGGGGCAGGGTAGTCAGCCCCAGCATTTT.

This clone was found once. Other nucleotide sequences from this sample produce the same CDR3. The chain recombines TRBV6-1 with TRBJ1-2, with D tentatively TRBD1 (5 bases). The CDR3 covers 14 residues. CDR1 and CDR2 from the germline V gene are MNHNS and SASEGT. Trimming removed 0 bases from V and 8 bases from J, with 13 bases in between. Written as DNA, the CDR3 is TGTGCCAGCAGTGAAGCTTCCAGGGTCAACGGCTACACCTTC. Residues: CASSEASRVNGYTF.

The CDR3 DNA follows: TGTGCCAGCAGCTTAGAGGGACAGTTTCTGCAAGCTTTCTTT. It specifies CASSLEGQFLQAFF. This chain links TRBV7-9 with TRBJ1-1; 7 bases map to TRBD1. Germline values: CDR1 SEHNR, CDR2 FQNEAQ (reference sequence). The CDR3 is 14 amino acids. J was trimmed by 9 bases and V by 1 base; bases with no gene match: 8.

This chain uses TRBV5-1 with TRBJ2-3; 8 positions match TRBD1. After removal of 0 bases from V and 1 base from J, the junction contained 1 base not matched to a gene. Per the germline V gene, CDR1 is SGHRS and CDR2 is YFSETQ. The CDR3 runs 15 residues. CDR3 DNA sequence: TGCGCCAGCAGCTTGGACAGGGGGGGCACAGATACGCAGTATTTT. Its translation is CASSLDRGGTDTQYF.

This clone has only one observation. CDR3 region: CASSNGQGAYEQYF. In nucleotides, the CDR3 is TGTGCCAGCTCCAATGGGCAGGGGGCATACGAGCAGTACTTC. The chain recombines TRBV7-9 with TRBJ2-7, with 8 bases identical to TRBD1. Unmatched junction bases numbered 10, after V lost 8 bases and J lost 4 bases. CDR3 length: 14 residues. Germline assignment: CDR1 SEHNR and CDR2 FQNEAQ (reference sequence).

DNA for the CDR3: TGTGCCAGCAGCTTACTAACGGGGAGTGGCACAGATACGCAGTATTTT. Amino acids: CASSLLTGSGTDTQYF. This sequence joins TRBV7-9 and TRBJ2-3, with a tentative D call TRBD2 (5 bases). Germline assignment: CDR1 SEHNR and CDR2 FQNEAQ (reference sequence). Trimming left V 2 bases short and J 1 base short, with 13 bases between. The CDR3 consists of 16 residues.

J is TRBJ2-7 and V is TRBV9, with 8 bases matching TRBD1. This CDR3 spans 17 amino acids. Germline-derived CDR1 and CDR2 are SGDLS and YYNGEE. The J segment lost 1 base and the V segment lost 0 bases, leaving 9 bases of the junction unmatched. The CDR3 sequence: CASSVEGHRGSSYEQYF. CDR3 bases: TGTGCCAGCAGCGTAGAGGGCCACAGGGGGTCATCCTACGAGCAGTACTTC.

The chain is built from TRBV5-1 and TRBJ1-1; D uncertain. V was cut by 4 bases and J by 6 bases, with 16 bases left in between. CDR1 is SGHRS and CDR2 is YFSETQ in the germline V gene. The CDR3 has 14 residues. CDR3 nucleotide sequence: TGCGCCAGCAGCCAAAACAGAGCAGCTCCTGAAGCTTTCTTT. Its translation is CASSQNRAAPEAFF.

V gene TRBV27 combines with J gene TRBJ2-5; perhaps TRBD2 as D (6 bases). The CDR3 loop spans 13 amino acids. Germline V gene sequence: CDR1 MNHEY, CDR2 SMNVEV (reference sequence). The V end was cut by 5 bases, the J end by 5 bases, with 12 bases between. The CDR3, as DNA: TGTGCCAGCAGTCCAGCGGCGGGGGAGACCCAGTACTTC. This codes for CASSPAAGETQYF.

The V call is TRBV19, the J call TRBJ2-6; TRBD1 matches at 7 bases. This CDR3 contains 17 residues. Trimming took 5 bases from V and 0 from J; bases not matched to a gene: 7. CDR1 is LNHDA and CDR2 is SQIVND in the germline V gene (reference sequence). CDR3 sequence reads: CASSPRTGSSGANVLTF. CDR3 DNA sequence: TGTGCCAGTAGTCCCCGGACAGGTTCCTCTGGGGCCAACGTCCTGACTTTC.

The rearrangement uses TRBV27 and TRBJ1-1; 7 bases line up with TRBD1. The germline V gene encodes CDR1 MNHEY and CDR2 SMNVEV (reference sequence). The J segment lost 14 bases and the V segment lost 7 bases, leaving 7 bases of the junction unmatched. This CDR3 comprises 10 residues. The CDR3 DNA reads TGTGCCAGCAAAAGAGACAGGGTGTTCTTT. It codes for CASKRDRVFF.

In DNA form, the CDR3 reads TGTGCCAGCAGCTGGGAGTCCAGCTACGAGCAGTACTTC. This gives the protein CASSWESSYEQYF. This chain uses TRBV7-8 with TRBJ2-7, with a possible D match to TRBD2 (5 bases). The V and J ends lost 4 bases and 3 bases respectively, with 10 bases between them. The germline V gene has CDR1 SGHVS and CDR2 FQNEAQ. This CDR3 contains 13 residues. Supplemented by reference TRBV7-8 and TRBJ2-7, the full variable domain reads GAGVSQSPRYKVAKRGQDVALRCDPISGHVSLFWYQQALGQGPEFLTYFQNEAQLDKSGLPSDRFFAERPEGSVSTLKIQRTQQEDSAVYLCASSWESSYEQYFGPGTRLTVT.

To note about this clone: The sample contains more than one DNA sequence encoding this CDR3. The chain couples TRBV7-3 to TRBJ2-3, with 8 bases fitting TRBD2. V shed 2 bases and J 6 bases; nucleotides not matched to a gene: 10. The CDR3 has 16 amino acids. The germline V gene has CDR1 SGHTA and CDR2 FQGTGA. The CDR3 here is CASSLGGGGPVDTQYF. In nucleotides, the CDR3 is TGTGCCAGCAGCTTAGGGGGCGGGGGGCCTGTGGATACGCAGTATTTT.

This rearrangement joins TRBV14 to TRBJ2-4; D not certain. The V gene's germline CDR1 is SGHDN and CDR2 FVKESK. Between the trimmed V and J ends, which lost 4 bases and 0 bases, there was a span of 13 bases. The CDR3 contains 16 residues. CDR3 sequence: CASSPSRSLAKNIQYF. Here the CDR3 DNA reads TGTGCCAGCAGCCCCTCTAGATCCCTAGCCAAAAACATTCAGTACTTC.

The rearrangement joins TRBV11-3 to TRBJ2-2; TRBD2 matches at 11 bases. Germline CDR1 is SGHNT and CDR2 is YENEEA. This CDR3 has 16 residues. Trimming took 3 bases from V and 4 from J; bases not matched to a gene: 4. CDR3 nucleotides: TGTGCCAGCAGCTTCGATAGCGGGAGGGCCACCGGGGAGCTGTTTTTT. Translated: CASSFDSGRATGELFF.